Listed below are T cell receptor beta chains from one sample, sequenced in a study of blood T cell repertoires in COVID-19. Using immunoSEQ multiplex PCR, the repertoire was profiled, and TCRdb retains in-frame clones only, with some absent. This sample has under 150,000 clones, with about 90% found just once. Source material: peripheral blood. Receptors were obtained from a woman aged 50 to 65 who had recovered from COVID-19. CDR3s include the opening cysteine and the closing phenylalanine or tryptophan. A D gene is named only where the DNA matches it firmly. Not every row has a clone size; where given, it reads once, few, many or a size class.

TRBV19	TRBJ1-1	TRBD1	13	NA	TGTGCCAGTAGTATCAACAGGGGCACTGAAGCTTTCTTT	CASSINRGTEAFF
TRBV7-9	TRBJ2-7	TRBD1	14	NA	TGTGCCAGCAGCCGGGGGACAGGGATCTACGAGCAGTACTTC	CASSRGTGIYEQYF
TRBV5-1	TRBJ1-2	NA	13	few	TGCGCCAGCAGGGCAGATCCGAACTATGGCTACACCTTC	CASRADPNYGYTF
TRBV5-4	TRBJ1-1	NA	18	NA	TGTGCCAGCAGACCGGCAGTTACAGGAATTCTCGGTACCATCGAAGCTTTCTTT	CASRPAVTGILGTIEAFF
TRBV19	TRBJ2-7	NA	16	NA	TGTGCCAGTAGTAGCCCGGGACAACTGTCATCCTACGAGCAGTACTTC	CASSSPGQLSSYEQYF
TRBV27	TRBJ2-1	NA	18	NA	TGTGCCAGCAGCCTATTTATCGTTTCGGGGGGCCCCTACAATGAGCAGTTCTTC	CASSLFIVSGGPYNEQFF
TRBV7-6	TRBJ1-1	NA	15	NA	TGTGCCAGCAGCTCCTCGGAGGGAAGGGACACTGAAGCTTTCTTT	CASSSSEGRDTEAFF
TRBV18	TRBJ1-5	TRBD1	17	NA	TGTGCCAGCTCATCGACAGGGGGCGGGGGTAGCAATCAGCCCCAGCATTTT	CASSSTGGGGSNQPQHF
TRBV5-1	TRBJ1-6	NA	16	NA	TGCGCCAGCAGCTTGGGGGTGTCAGGGGCAAATTCACCCCTCCACTTT	CASSLGVSGANSPLHF
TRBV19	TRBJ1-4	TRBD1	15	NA	TGTGCCAGTAGATCCTCCGGGACAGGGGGCGAAAAACTGTTTTTT	CASRSSGTGGEKLFF
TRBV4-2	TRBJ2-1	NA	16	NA	TGTGCCAGCAGCCCTCGGGTAGCGGACACCTACAATGAGCAGTTCTTC	CASSPRVADTYNEQFF
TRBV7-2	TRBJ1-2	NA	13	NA	TGTGCCAGCAGCTTGACCCCGGGGGACGGCTACACCTTC	CASSLTPGDGYTF
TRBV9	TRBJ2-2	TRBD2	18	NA	TGTGCCAGCAGCTTCGGTGATAGCGGGAGTGGTTACACCGGGGAGCTGTTTTTT	CASSFGDSGSGYTGELFF
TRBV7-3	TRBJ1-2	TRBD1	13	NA	TGTGCCAGCAGCTCTCGGACAGGGGACGGCTACACCTTC	CASSSRTGDGYTF
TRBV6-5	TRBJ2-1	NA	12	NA	TGTGCCAGCAGTTACCCGGACAATGAGCAGTTCTTC	CASSYPDNEQFF
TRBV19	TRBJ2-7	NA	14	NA	TGTGCCAGTAGCCCCCGCGGGAACCTCTACGAGCAGTACTTC	CASSPRGNLYEQYF
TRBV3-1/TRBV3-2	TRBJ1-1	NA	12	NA	TGTGCCAGCAGCCGTTACAGGACTGAAGCTTTCTTT	CASSRYRTEAFF
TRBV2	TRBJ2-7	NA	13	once	TGTGCCAGCAGTGAAGGGAGGCTTTACGAGCAGTACTTC	CASSEGRLYEQYF
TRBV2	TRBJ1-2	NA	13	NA	TGTGCCAGCAGTAGGGACAACAACTATGGCTACACCTTC	CASSRDNNYGYTF
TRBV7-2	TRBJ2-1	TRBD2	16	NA	TGTGCCAGCACCCCAATGGCGGGGGTAAGCTACAATGAGCAGTTCTTC	CASTPMAGVSYNEQFF
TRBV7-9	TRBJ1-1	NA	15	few	TGTGCCAGCAGCTTAGCGGGGGGTTGGGACACTGAAGCTTTCTTT	CASSLAGGWDTEAFF
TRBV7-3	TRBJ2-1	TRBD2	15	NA	TGTGCCAGCAGCTCCTTAGCGGGGGGTTACAATGAGCAGTTCTTC	CASSSLAGGYNEQFF
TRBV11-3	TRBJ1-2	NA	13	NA	TGTGCCAGCAGCCCCGCTCGGGGGATCGGCTACACCTTC	CASSPARGIGYTF
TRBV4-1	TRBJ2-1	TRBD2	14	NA	TGCGCCAGCAGCCTGGGACTAGCGGGGGGGCTCGAGTTCTTC	CASSLGLAGGLEFF
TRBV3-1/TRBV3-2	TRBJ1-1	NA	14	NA	TGTGCCAGCAGCCAAGCGGGGTTCGACACTGAAGCTTTCTTT	CASSQAGFDTEAFF
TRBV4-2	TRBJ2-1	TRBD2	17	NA	TGTGCCAGCAGCCTCGGGACTAGCGGGAGGGTGAGCTATGAGCAGTTCTTC	CASSLGTSGRVSYEQFF
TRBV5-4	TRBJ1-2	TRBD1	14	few	TGTGCCAGCAGCGTGCAGGGGGTGTCTGATGGCTACACCTTC	CASSVQGVSDGYTF
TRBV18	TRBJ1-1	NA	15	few	TGTGCCAGCTCACCAATCATTACCCGGACAGTTGAAGCTTTCTTT	CASSPIITRTVEAFF
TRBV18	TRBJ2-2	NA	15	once	TGTGCCAGCTCACCACTAAATAGTATCACCGGGGAGCTGTTTTTT	CASSPLNSITGELFF
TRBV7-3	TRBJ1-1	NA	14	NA	TGTGCCAGCAGCTCTATTGGCGGGGAGACGGAAGCTTTCTTT	CASSSIGGETEAFF
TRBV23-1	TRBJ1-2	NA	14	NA	TGCGCCAGCAGCCCCGATCGCAAGTGGCCCGGCTACACCTTC	CASSPDRKWPGYTF
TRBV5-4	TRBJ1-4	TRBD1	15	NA	TGTGCCAGCAGTTCTACCGGGACAGTGGGTGAAAAACTGTTTTTT	CASSSTGTVGEKLFF
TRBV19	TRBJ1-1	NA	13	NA	TGTGCCAGTAGTAGCCAACAGGGATCGGAAGCTTTCTTT	CASSSQQGSEAFF
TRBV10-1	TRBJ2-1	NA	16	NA	TGCGCCAGCAGTGAGGACGGGCCCAGCGGTGGGAATGAGCAGTTCTTC	CASSEDGPSGGNEQFF
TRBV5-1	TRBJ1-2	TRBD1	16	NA	TGCGCCAGCAGCTCTGGGACAGCAATGTGGGACTATGGCTACACCTTC	CASSSGTAMWDYGYTF
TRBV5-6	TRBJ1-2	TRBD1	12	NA	TGTGCCAGCACCAACAGGGGGCAAGGCTACACCTTC	CASTNRGQGYTF
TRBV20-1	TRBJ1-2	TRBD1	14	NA	TGCAGTGCTAGTCCCACGGGGACAGGGGGTACCGTCACCTTC	CSASPTGTGGTVTF
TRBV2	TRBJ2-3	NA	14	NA	TGTGCCAGCAGTGTGGGGGGTAGCACAGATACGCAGTATTTT	CASSVGGSTDTQYF
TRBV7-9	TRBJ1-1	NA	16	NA	TGTGCCAGCAGCTACCCCCTCCGGGACACGAACACTGAAGCTTTCTTT	CASSYPLRDTNTEAFF
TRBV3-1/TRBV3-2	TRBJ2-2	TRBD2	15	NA	TGTGCCAGCAGCCGATCGGGACTAGTTGGCGGGGAGCTGTTTTTT	CASSRSGLVGGELFF
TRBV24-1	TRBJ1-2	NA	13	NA	TGTGCCACCAGTGATTGGAGACAGAATGGCTACACCTTC	CATSDWRQNGYTF
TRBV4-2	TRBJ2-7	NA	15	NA	TGTGCCAGCAGCCAAGATAGCAACAGGATATACGAGCAGTACTTC	CASSQDSNRIYEQYF
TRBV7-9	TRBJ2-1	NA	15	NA	TGTGCCAGCAGCTTATATCTCCGGGAGAAATCTGAGCAGTTCTTC	CASSLYLREKSEQFF
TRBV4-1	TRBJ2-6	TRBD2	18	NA	TGCGCCAGCAGCCGAGGACTAGCGGGGGTCTCTGGGGCCAACGTCCTGACTTTC	CASSRGLAGVSGANVLTF
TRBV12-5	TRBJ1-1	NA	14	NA	TGTGCTAGTGGTTCGATCACAGGGAACACTGAAGCTTTCTTT	CASGSITGNTEAFF
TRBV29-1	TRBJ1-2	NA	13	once	TGCAGCGTTGCTTTCCCCGGGAACTATGGCTACACCTTC	CSVAFPGNYGYTF
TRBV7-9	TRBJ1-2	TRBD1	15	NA	TGTGCCAGCAGCCTCTCAGTGACAGGGGACTATGGCTACACCTTC	CASSLSVTGDYGYTF
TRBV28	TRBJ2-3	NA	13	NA	TGTGCCAGCAGGCTACGATCCCAATATACGCAGTATTTT	CASRLRSQYTQYF
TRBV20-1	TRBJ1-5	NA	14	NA	TGCAGTGCTAGTATGGGGGCGGGCAATCAGCCCCAGCATTTT	CSASMGAGNQPQHF
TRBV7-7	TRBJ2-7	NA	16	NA	TGTGCCAGCAGCCCGCCCCCAGGGTCGATTAACTACGAGCAGTACTTC	CASSPPPGSINYEQYF
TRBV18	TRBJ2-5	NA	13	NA	TGTGCCAGCTCACCGGGGGGACGAGAGACCCAGTACTTC	CASSPGGRETQYF
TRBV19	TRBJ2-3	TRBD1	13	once	TGTGCCAGTAGCGACAGGGGTACAGATACGCAGTATTTT	CASSDRGTDTQYF
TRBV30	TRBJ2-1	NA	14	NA	TGTGCCTGGAGTGTGTATGCGGGCTACAATGAGCAGTTCTTC	CAWSVYAGYNEQFF
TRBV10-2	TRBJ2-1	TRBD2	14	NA	TGCGCCAGCAGTGTTGGACTAGCGGGCAATGAGCAGTTCTTC	CASSVGLAGNEQFF